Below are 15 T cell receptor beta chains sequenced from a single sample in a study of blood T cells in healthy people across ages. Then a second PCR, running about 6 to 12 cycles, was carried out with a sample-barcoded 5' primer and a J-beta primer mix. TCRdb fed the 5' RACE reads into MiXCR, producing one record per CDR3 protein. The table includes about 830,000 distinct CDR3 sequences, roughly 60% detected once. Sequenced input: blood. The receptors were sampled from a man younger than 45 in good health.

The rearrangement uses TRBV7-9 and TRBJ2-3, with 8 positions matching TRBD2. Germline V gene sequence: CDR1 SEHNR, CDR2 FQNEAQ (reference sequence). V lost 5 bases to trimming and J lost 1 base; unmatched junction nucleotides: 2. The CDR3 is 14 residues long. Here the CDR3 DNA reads TGTGCCAGCAGCCGGGGACTAGGCACAGATACGCAGTATTTT. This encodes CASSRGLGTDTQYF.

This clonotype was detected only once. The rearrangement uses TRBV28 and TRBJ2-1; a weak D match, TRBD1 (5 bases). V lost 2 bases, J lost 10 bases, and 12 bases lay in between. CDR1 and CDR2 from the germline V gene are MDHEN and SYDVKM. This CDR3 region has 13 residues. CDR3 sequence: CASSLLGPREQFF. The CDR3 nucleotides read TGTGCCAGCAGTTTACTGGGGCCTCGGGAGCAGTTCTTC.

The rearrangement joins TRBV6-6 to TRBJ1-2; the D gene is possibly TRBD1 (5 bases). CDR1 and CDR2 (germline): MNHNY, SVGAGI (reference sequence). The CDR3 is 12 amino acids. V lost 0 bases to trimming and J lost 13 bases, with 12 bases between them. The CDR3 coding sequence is TGTGCCAGCAGTTACTCGAGCCGGACAACCACCTTC. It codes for CASSYSSRTTTF.

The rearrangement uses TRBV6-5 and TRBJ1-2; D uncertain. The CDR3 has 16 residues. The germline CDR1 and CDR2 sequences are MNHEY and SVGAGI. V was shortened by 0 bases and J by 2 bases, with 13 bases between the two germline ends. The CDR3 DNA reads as TGTGCCAGCAGTTACTCGTATCCAGGTCTCAACTATGGCTACACCTTC. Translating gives CASSYSYPGLNYGYTF.

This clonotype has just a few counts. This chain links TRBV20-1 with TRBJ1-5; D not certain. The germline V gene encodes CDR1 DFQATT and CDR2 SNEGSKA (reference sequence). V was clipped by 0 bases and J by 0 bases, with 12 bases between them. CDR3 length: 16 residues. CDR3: CSARDKAAGSNQPQHF. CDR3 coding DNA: TGCAGTGCTAGAGATAAGGCAGCGGGTAGCAATCAGCCCCAGCATTTT.

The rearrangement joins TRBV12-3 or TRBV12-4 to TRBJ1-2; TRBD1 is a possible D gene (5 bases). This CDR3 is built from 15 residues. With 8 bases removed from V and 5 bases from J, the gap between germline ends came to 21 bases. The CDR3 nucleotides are TGTGCCAGCGGGACCGAAAAAAACGGCCAATATGGCTACACCTTC. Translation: CASGTEKNGQYGYTF.

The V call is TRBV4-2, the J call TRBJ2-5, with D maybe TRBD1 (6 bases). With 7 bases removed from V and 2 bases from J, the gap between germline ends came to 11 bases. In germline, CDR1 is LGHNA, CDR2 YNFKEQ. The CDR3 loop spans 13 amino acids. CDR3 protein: CASNSGVQETQYF. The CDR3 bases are TGTGCCAGCAATTCAGGGGTACAAGAGACCCAGTACTTC.

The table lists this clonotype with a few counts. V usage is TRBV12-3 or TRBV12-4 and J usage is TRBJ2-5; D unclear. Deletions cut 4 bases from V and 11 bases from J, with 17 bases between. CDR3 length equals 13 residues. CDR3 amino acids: CASSSPPPGEQYF. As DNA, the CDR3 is TGTGCCAGCAGTTCCCCCCCCCCGGGTGAGCAGTACTTC.

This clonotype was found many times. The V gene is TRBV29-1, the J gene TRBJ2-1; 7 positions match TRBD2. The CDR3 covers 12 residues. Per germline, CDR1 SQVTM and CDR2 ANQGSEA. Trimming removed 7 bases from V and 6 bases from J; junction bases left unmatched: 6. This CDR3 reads CSESGGSNEQFF. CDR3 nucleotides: TGCAGCGAATCGGGAGGCTCCAATGAGCAGTTCTTC.

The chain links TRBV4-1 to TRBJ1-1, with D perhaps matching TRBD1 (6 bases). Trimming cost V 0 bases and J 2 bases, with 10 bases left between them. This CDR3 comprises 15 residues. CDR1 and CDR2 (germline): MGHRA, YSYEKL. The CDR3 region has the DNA TGCGCCAGCAGCCAAGAGAACAGGGAAAACACTGAAGCTTTCTTT. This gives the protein CASSQENRENTEAFF.

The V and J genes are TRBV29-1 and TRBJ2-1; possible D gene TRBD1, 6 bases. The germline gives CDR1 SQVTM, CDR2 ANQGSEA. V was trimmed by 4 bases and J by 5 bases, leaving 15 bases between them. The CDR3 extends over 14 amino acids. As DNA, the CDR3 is TGCAGCGTTGTTGGGGGCCGGCTTCACAATGAGCAGTTCTTC. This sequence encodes CSVVGGRLHNEQFF.

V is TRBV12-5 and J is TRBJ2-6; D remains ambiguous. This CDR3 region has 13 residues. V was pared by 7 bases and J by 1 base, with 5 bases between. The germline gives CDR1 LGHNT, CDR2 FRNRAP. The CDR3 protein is CASAGSGANVLTF. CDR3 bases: TGTGCTAGTGCCGGATCTGGGGCCAACGTCCTGACTTTC.

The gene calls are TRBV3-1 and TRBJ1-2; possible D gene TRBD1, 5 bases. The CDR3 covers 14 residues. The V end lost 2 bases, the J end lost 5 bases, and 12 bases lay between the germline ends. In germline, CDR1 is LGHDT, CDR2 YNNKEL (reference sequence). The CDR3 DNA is TGTGCCAGCAGCCAATCGGGACTGACGTATGGCTACACCTTC. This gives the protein CASSQSGLTYGYTF.

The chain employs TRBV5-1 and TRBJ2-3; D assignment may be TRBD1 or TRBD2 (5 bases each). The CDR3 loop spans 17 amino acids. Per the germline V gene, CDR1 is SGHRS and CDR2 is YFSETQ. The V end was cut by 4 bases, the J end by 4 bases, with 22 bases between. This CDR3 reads CASSRISASRDADTQYF. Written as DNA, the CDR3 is TGCGCCAGCAGCCGTATATCAGCGAGTAGGGACGCAGATACGCAGTATTTT.

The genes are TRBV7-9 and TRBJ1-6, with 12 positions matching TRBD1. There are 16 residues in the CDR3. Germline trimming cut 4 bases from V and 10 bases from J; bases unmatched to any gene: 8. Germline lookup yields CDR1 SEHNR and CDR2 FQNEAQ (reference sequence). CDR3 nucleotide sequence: TGTGCCAGCAGCTCGTTGGGACAGGGGGCAGGATCACCCCTCCACTTT. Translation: CASSSLGQGAGSPLHF.